This T cell receptor (beta chain) is drawn from a study of T cell repertoires in cytomegalovirus infection. CDR1 and CDR2 from the germline V gene are MNHEY and SMNVEV (reference sequence). The CDR3 is made up of 15 amino acids. MiXCR, applied by TCRdb to the reads, yields one record per CDR3 protein. The sample records about 570,000 distinct CDR3 sequences, just under 40% being singletons. This clonotype was detected a few times. Its antigen is still unknown. The clonotype originates from a human donor in good health (CMV status not recorded). Some clones in this sample may be carry-over from other donors' samples. This specimen consisted of cultured PBMCs, obtained from culture after CMV antigen stimulation. The chain combines TRBV27 with TRBJ2-1; 7 bases line up with TRBD2. The DNA of the CDR3 is TGTGCTACACAATATTCGGGGGGCTCCTACAATGAGCAGTTCTTC. Translating gives CATQYSGGSYNEQFF.